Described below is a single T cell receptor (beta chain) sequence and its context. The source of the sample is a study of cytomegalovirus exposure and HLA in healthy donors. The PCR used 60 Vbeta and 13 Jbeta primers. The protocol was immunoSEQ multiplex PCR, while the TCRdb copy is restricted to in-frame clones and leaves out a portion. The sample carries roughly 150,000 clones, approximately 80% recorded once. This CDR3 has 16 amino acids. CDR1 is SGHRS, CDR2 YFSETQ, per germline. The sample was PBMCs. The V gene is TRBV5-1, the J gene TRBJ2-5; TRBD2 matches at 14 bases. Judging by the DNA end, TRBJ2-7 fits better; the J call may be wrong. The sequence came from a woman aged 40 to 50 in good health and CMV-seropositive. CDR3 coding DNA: TGCGCCAGCAGCTTGGGACTAGCGGGAGGGCCCCACGAGCAGTACTTC. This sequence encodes CASSLGLAGGPHEQYF.